One and the same sample provided the 30 T cell receptor beta chains below, sequenced in a study of read filtering for tumor transcriptome and immune sequencing. The library was built from around 380 ng RNA with molecular barcoded adaptors for alpha/delta and beta/gamma chains. TCRdb fed the reads into MiXCR, producing one record per CDR3 protein. The table has roughly 41,000 distinct CDR3 sequences, roughly 15% seen once. Sequencing was carried out using a population of CD138-negative cells sorted from bone marrow. The receptors stem from a donor at least 40 years old with multiple myeloma.

This clonotype came up many times. The rearrangement joins TRBV6-2 or TRBV6-3 to TRBJ2-1; TRBD2 agrees at 8 bases. The germline V gene encodes CDR1 MNHEY and CDR2 SVGEGT. Trimming cost V 4 bases and J 6 bases; bases outside gene matches: 5. The CDR3 totals 14 residues. The CDR3 reads CASSFPGLVNEQFF. The CDR3 DNA sequence: TGTGCCAGCAGTTTCCCGGGACTAGTCAATGAGCAGTTCTTC.

The sample holds many counts of this clonotype. The chain uses TRBV4-1 and TRBJ2-7; the match to TRBD2 covers 7 bases. With V trimmed by 0 bases and J by 6 bases, 5 bases remained unmatched. The CDR3 loop spans 14 amino acids. Germline values: CDR1 MGHRA, CDR2 YSYEKL. The CDR3 DNA sequence: TGCGCCAGCAGCCAAGATAGGACTAGAAGCGAGCAGTACTTC. This codes for CASSQDRTRSEQYF.

This clonotype was observed many times. The chain uses TRBV7-9 and TRBJ1-1; 8 bases fit TRBD1. This CDR3 region has 14 residues. The germline CDR1 and CDR2 sequences are SEHNR and FQNEAQ (reference sequence). V shed 4 bases, J shed 4 bases, and the junction held 5 bases outside the gene matches. The CDR3 DNA follows: TGTGCCAGCAGCTCCAGGGGGCGGCTCACTGAAGCTTTCTTT. This gives the protein CASSSRGRLTEAFF.

This clonotype was seen repeatedly, ten times or more. The chain couples TRBV11-2 to TRBJ2-3, with TRBD2 as a possible D gene (6 bases). The CDR3 contains 14 residues. The V gene's germline CDR1 is SGHAT and CDR2 FQNNGV. The ends were cut back, 5 bases at V and 6 bases at J, with 15 bases in the middle. CDR3 sequence reads: CASSRGLPGDTQYF. The CDR3, as DNA: TGTGCCAGCAGCCGAGGACTACCGGGGGATACGCAGTATTTT.

Comments on this clonotype: A far larger clone is a single base away, which makes a read error likely. The chain is built from TRBV3-1 and TRBJ2-1, with D maybe TRBD1 (6 bases). The CDR3 loop spans 11 amino acids. Germline V CDR1 and CDR2: LGHDT, YNNKEL (reference sequence). Trimming took off 3 bases at V and 10 bases at J, with 7 bases between the two ends. The DNA of the CDR3 is TGTGCCAGCAGCCATGGGACAGAGCAGTTCTTC. Translating gives CASSHGTEQFF.

This clonotype was observed many times. Here the CDR3 DNA reads TGCAGTGCTGGACACACGAACACCGGGGAGCTGTTTTTT. Translation: CSAGHTNTGELFF. V gene TRBV20-1 combines with J gene TRBJ2-2; perhaps TRBD1 as D (5 bases). V lost 5 bases and J 0 bases, leaving 7 bases between the germline ends. From germline, CDR1 is DFQATT and CDR2 SNEGSKA (reference sequence). The CDR3 consists of 13 residues.

This clonotype has ten or more counts. The J gene is TRBJ2-6, the V gene TRBV6-2 or TRBV6-3, with D maybe TRBD1 (5 bases). The CDR3 sequence is 22 residues long. Germline V gene lookup returns CDR1 MNHEY and CDR2 SVGEGT. V was shortened by 0 bases and J by 0 bases, with 24 bases between the two germline ends. CDR3 loop: CASSYSPRVSRDNPSGANVLTF. In DNA, the CDR3 is TGTGCCAGCAGTTACTCCCCCCGGGTGTCCAGGGATAACCCCTCTGGGGCCAACGTCCTGACTTTC.

This clonotype occurred a few times. The rearrangement uses TRBV5-8 and TRBJ2-7; 11 nucleotides line up with TRBD2. This CDR3 spans 13 amino acids. J lost 7 bases, V lost 3 bases, and 3 bases had no gene match. The V gene's germline CDR1 is SGHTS and CDR2 YDEGEE. DNA of the CDR3: TGTGCCAGCAGCTCCCGACTAGCGGGGGAGCAGTACTTC. This translates into CASSSRLAGEQYF.

This clonotype was counted many times. V usage is TRBV28 and J usage is TRBJ2-4; D unclear. This CDR3 has 14 residues. V was clipped by 7 bases and J by 0 bases, with 10 bases between them. The germline CDR1 and CDR2 sequences are MDHEN and SYDVKM. In nucleotides, the CDR3 is TGTGCCAGCACAGACAACCTAGCCAAAAACATTCAGTACTTC. Translating it yields CASTDNLAKNIQYF.

The rearrangement joins TRBV5-1 to TRBJ2-1, with D possibly called TRBD1 or TRBD2 (7 bases each). Per the germline V gene, CDR1 is SGHRS and CDR2 is YFSETQ. This CDR3 spans 17 amino acids. Trimming shortened V by 2 bases and J by 2 bases, and 17 bases separated the two germline ends. The CDR3: CASSFYSGGGPYNEQFF. As DNA, the CDR3 is TGCGCCAGCAGCTTCTACTCAGGGGGAGGGCCCTACAATGAGCAGTTCTTC. Full variable domain (remainder filled in from reference TRBV5-1 and TRBJ2-1): KAGVTQTPRYLIKTRGQQVTLSCSPISGHRSVSWYQQTPGQGLQFLFEYFSETQRNKGNFPGRFSGRQFSNSRSEMNVSTLELGDSALYLCASSFYSGGGPYNEQFFGPGTRLTVL.

This clonotype was observed many times. The chain is built from TRBV2 and TRBJ1-5, with 10 nucleotides matching TRBD1. V dropped 4 bases and J dropped 2; count of bases not matched to a gene: 2. CDR3 length equals 15 residues. Germline CDR1 SNHLY, CDR2 FYNNEI. CDR3: CASSAGTGGNQPQHF. DNA for the CDR3: TGTGCCAGCAGTGCAGGGACAGGGGGCAATCAGCCCCAGCATTTT.

Details on this clonotype: One base away lies a much larger clone, so this may be a sequencing read error. Lacking the conserved final phenylalanine or tryptophan, this CDR3 likely reflects a read error. V and J are TRBV5-1 and TRBJ1-1; 7 nucleotides match TRBD1. Germline CDR1 and CDR2: SGHRS and YFSETQ. The CDR3 contains 14 residues. The V and J ends lost 3 bases and 0 bases, in that order; junction bases with no gene match: 2. The CDR3 here is CASSSGQLNTEAFI. The CDR3 DNA reads TGCGCCAGCAGCTCGGGACAGTTGAACACTGAAGCTTTCATT.

This clonotype was detected many times. The CDR3 DNA reads as TGCAGTGCTAAGGGGGGCCATAGCACAGATACGCAGTATTTT. Its translation is CSAKGGHSTDTQYF. This chain links TRBV20-1 with TRBJ2-3; TRBD1 or TRBD2 may be the D gene (6 bases each). V lost 4 bases to trimming and J lost 0 bases, with 11 bases between them. The CDR3 consists of 14 residues. CDR1 is DFQATT, CDR2 SNEGSKA, per germline (reference sequence).

This clonotype was seen more than once but under ten times. A read error is possible here, since a much larger clone lies one base away. The chain couples TRBV7-6 to TRBJ1-1; D gene uncertain. This CDR3 has 14 amino acids. The germline V gene has CDR1 SGHVS and CDR2 FNYEAQ. The V end was cut by 2 bases, the J end by 1 base, with 8 bases between. The CDR3 here is CASSLTAPNTEAFF. CDR3 nucleotides: TGTGCCAGCAGCTTAACCGCCCCGAACACTGAAGCTTTCTTT.

There are a few counts of this clonotype. Only one base separates this from a far larger clonotype, so it likely reflects a read error. The chain links TRBV7-3 to TRBJ2-1; D may be TRBD1 or TRBD2 (5 bases each). Per the germline V gene, CDR1 is SGHTA and CDR2 is FQGTGA. Trimming took off 5 bases at V and 10 bases at J, with 21 bases between the two ends. The CDR3 sequence is 15 residues long. CDR3 loop: CASSPGPWDPYEQFF. The CDR3, as DNA: TGTGCCAGCAGCCCGGGCCCCTGGGACCCCTACGAGCAGTTCTTC.

This clonotype was picked up many times. The chain has TRBV5-6 and TRBJ1-1; D remains unclear. The CDR3 runs 13 residues. With 3 bases removed from V and 0 bases from J, the gap between germline ends came to 6 bases. The germline V gene encodes CDR1 SGHDT and CDR2 YYEEEE. This chain's CDR3 is CASSSHMNTEAFF. CDR3 bases: TGTGCCAGCAGCTCTCACATGAACACTGAAGCTTTCTTT. The full variable domain, its missing parts supplied by reference TRBV5-6 and TRBJ1-1, is DAGVTQSPTHLIKTRGQQVTLRCSPKSGHDTVSWYQQALGQGPQFIFQYYEEEERQRGNFPDRFSGHQFPNYSSELNVNALLLGDSALYLCASSSHMNTEAFFGQGTRLTVV.

This clonotype has a count of ten or more. This rearrangement joins TRBV7-9 to TRBJ2-5; 7 bases fit TRBD1. The CDR3 covers 14 residues. The germline gives CDR1 SEHNR, CDR2 FQNEAQ (reference sequence). The ends lost 4 bases at V and 5 bases at J; junction bases unmatched: 7. CDR3 nucleotides: TGTGCCAGCAGCTCCCGACAGGGCCGGGAGACCCAGTACTTC. Protein sequence: CASSSRQGRETQYF. The entire variable domain, with the rest obtained from reference TRBV7-9 and TRBJ2-5, is as follows: DTGVSQNPRHKITKRGQNVTFRCDPISEHNRLYWYRQTLGQGPEFLTYFQNEAQLEKSRLLSDRFSAERPKGSFSTLEIQRTEQGDSAMYLCASSSRQGRETQYFGPGTRLLVL.

This clonotype was detected a few times. A much larger clone differs by one base, so this may be a read error. This sequence joins TRBV20-1 and TRBJ2-7, with D tentatively TRBD1 or TRBD2 (6 bases each). CDR1 and CDR2 (germline): DFQATT, SNEGSKA (reference sequence). The CDR3 runs 15 residues. The CDR3, as DNA: TGCGGTGCTGGAGGGGGGAAGGGTTCGGCTAACGAGCAGTACTTC. Its translation: CGAGGGKGSANEQYF.

Comment on this clonotype: A read error is likely here: a far larger clone is one base away. Here the CDR3 omits its conserved ending phenylalanine or tryptophan, so a read error is the likely source. This chain connects TRBV6-5 to TRBJ2-1, with TRBD2 matching 7 bases. Germline V gives CDR1 MNHEY, CDR2 SVGAGI. This CDR3 spans 16 amino acids. V was pared by 5 bases and J by 3 bases, with 10 bases of the junction left unmatched. CDR3 loop: CASSLLGLAVYNEQFL. As DNA, the CDR3 is TGTGCCAGCAGTCTACTCGGGCTAGCGGTCTACAATGAGCAGTTCCTC.

The chain joins TRBV11-2 to TRBJ1-1; the D is unclear. V lost 1 base, J lost 11 bases, and 11 bases lay in between. The CDR3 has 12 amino acids. Germline loops: CDR1 SGHAT, CDR2 FQNNGV. Written as DNA, the CDR3 is TGTGCCAGCAGCTTAGTCGAGGGTAACGCTTTCTTT. Protein product: CASSLVEGNAFF. Full variable domain (outside the CDR3, taken from reference TRBV11-2 and TRBJ1-1): EAGVAQSPRYKIIEKRQSVAFWCNPISGHATLYWYQQILGQGPKLLIQFQNNGVVDDSQLPKDRFSAERLKGVDSTLKIQPAKLEDSAVYLCASSLVEGNAFFGQGTRLTVV.

This clonotype was observed many times. CDR3 nucleotide sequence: TGTGCCAGCAGCTTGGTTGGTGGTAACAATGAGCAGTTCTTC. Its translation: CASSLVGGNNEQFF. The chain uses TRBV5-6 and TRBJ2-1, with no clear D. V dropped 0 bases and J dropped 5 bases, with 9 bases sitting between them. Germline CDR1 reads SGHDT; CDR2 reads YYEEEE. The length of the CDR3 is 14 residues.

Turning to this clonotype: A clone one base away is much larger, so this may be a read error. This chain uses TRBV12-3 or TRBV12-4 with TRBJ1-5; D is unresolved. The V end lost 8 bases, the J end lost 2 bases, and 19 bases lay between the germline ends. This CDR3 is 16 amino acids long. DNA for the CDR3: TGTGCCAGCGGCTCCCGGGCCCGGAGGGGCAATCAGCCCCAGCATTTT. Translated: CASGSRARRGNQPQHF.

At least ten counts were recorded for this clonotype. The rearrangement joins TRBV27 to TRBJ1-1; no clear D gene. CDR3 size: 14 residues. V was pared by 5 bases and J by 4 bases, with 14 bases between. Germline V CDR1 and CDR2: MNHEY, SMNVEV (reference sequence). The CDR3 DNA reads as TGTGCCAGCAGTATCACTCTGGGAGGCACTGAAGCTTTCTTT. Protein product: CASSITLGGTEAFF.

A word on this clonotype: A read error may explain this, as a much larger clone is one base away. This chain joins TRBV29-1 and TRBJ2-2; 10 nucleotides agree with TRBD1. The junction had 12 bases not matched to a gene; V was cut back by 7 bases and J by 10 bases. Per germline, CDR1 SQVTM and CDR2 ANQGSEA. The CDR3 sequence is 14 residues long. The CDR3 loop is CSASRDRGAEELFF. The CDR3, as DNA: TGCAGCGCAAGCCGGGACAGGGGAGCCGAGGAGCTGTTTTTT.

There are many counts of this clonotype. At one of its ends the junction is not consistent with the germline gene, which may arise from a read error. The chain has TRBV3-1 and TRBJ2-7; D may be TRBD2 (6 bases). In germline, CDR1 is LGHDT, CDR2 YNNKEL (reference sequence). CDR3 size: 11 residues. The CDR3 protein is CASSQAGEASF. For the CDR3, the DNA is TGTGCCAGCAGCCAAGCGGGGGAGGCGAGCTTC.

This clonotype was detected many times. The chain has TRBV12-3 or TRBV12-4 and TRBJ2-3; tentative D call: TRBD2 (6 bases). The CDR3 has 15 amino acids. Trimming removed 3 bases at V and 5 bases at J, with 15 bases between. CDR3 loop: CASSFDVGGKDTQYF. CDR3 DNA sequence: TGTGCCAGCAGTTTCGATGTTGGCGGGAAAGATACGCAGTATTTT.

This clonotype was found many times. The chain has TRBV7-9 and TRBJ1-2; 7 bases fit TRBD1. This CDR3 comprises 15 residues. CDR1 is SEHNR and CDR2 is FQNEAQ in the germline V gene (reference sequence). With 5 bases clipped from V and 6 bases from J, the junction kept 12 bases outside the gene matches. CDR3 nucleotide sequence: TGTGCCAGCAGCGCTGAAGACAGGGAGGGACATGGCTACACCTTC. Translation: CASSAEDREGHGYTF.

This clonotype has ten or more counts. The rearrangement joins TRBV29-1 to TRBJ1-5; D not resolved. Per germline, CDR1 SQVTM and CDR2 ANQGSEA. V lost 6 bases and J 0 bases, leaving 6 bases between the germline ends. This CDR3 is 12 amino acids long. Written as DNA, the CDR3 is TGCAGCGTCGGGAATAGCAATCAGCCCCAGCATTTT. It codes for CSVGNSNQPQHF.

The V gene is TRBV4-1, the J gene TRBJ2-5; 7 nucleotides match TRBD1. V trimming: 1 base; J trimming: 5 bases; junction bases outside the gene matches: 7. There are 15 residues in the CDR3. Germline CDR1 and CDR2: MGHRA and YSYEKL. CDR3 loop: CASSQGQGTKETQYF. CDR3 DNA: TGCGCCAGCAGCCAAGGACAGGGAACCAAGGAGACCCAGTACTTC.

The chain couples TRBV20-1 to TRBJ1-5; D not certain. The germline V gene encodes CDR1 DFQATT and CDR2 SNEGSKA (reference sequence). This CDR3 is 12 amino acids long. With 5 bases removed from V and 0 bases from J, the gap between germline ends came to 5 bases. This chain's CDR3 is CSAQSSNQPQHF. The CDR3 nucleotides are TGCAGTGCTCAGAGTAGCAATCAGCCCCAGCATTTT.